This T cell receptor (beta chain) was recovered during a study of T cell clusters in autoimmune cytopenias. Across the study: Per sample, median TRB depth was about 52,000 reads, yielding a median roughly 2,200 distinct clonotypes.

One tube held mixed TRB-A and TRB-B primer pools for touch-down PCR. TCRdb reprocessed the multiplex PCR reads and stores each CDR3 protein as one record, lacking DNA. This table holds several thousand distinct CDR3 sequences. TRB was amplified from approximately 250 ng of peripheral blood genomic DNA per sample. Study outcomes and limitations: No experiment has yet validated the function of the T cell clusters defined in silico. Physiological T cell clusters of healthy donors were apparently absent in primary autoimmune cytopenia patients.

This CDR3 has 16 residues. Germline assignment: CDR1 WSHSY and CDR2 SAAADI. Concerning this clonotype itself: Its antigen remains unknown.

A further study also used this sample, focusing on T cell repertoires in aging, cancer and after chemotherapy. That publication notes: The whole study produced a dataset of roughly 8.8 million TCR reads.

The chain is built from TRBV10-2 and TRBJ2-1; the TCRdb call, TRBD1, lacks DNA for checking. Sequencing was carried out using peripheral blood. This receptor was obtained from a human donor with chronic lymphocytic leukemia. The donor label of this sample is uncertain. The CDR3: CASSESGAHLGGEQFF.